This is a list of T cell receptor beta chains from one sample in a study of early T cells in non-severe SARS-CoV-2 infection. From the 5' RACE reads, TCRdb called clonotypes with MiXCR, one entry per CDR3 protein. This table has tens of thousands of distinct CDR3 sequences, roughly 11% appearing once. Source material: whole blood. All receptors derive from an adult who was a healthcare worker with PCR-confirmed SARS-CoV-2 infection or an uninfected control (not recorded which). Both conserved end residues are part of each CDR3.

j_gene: TRBJ2-7
v_gene: TRBV20-1
len: 14
CDR3aa: CSAKGRKESYEQYF

j_gene: TRBJ1-1
v_gene: TRBV11-3
len: 13
CDR3aa: CASSSGAVGPAFF

j_gene: TRBJ2-7
v_gene: TRBV10-2
len: 13
CDR3aa: CASRERVASEQYF

j_gene: TRBJ2-5
v_gene: TRBV5-4
len: 14
CDR3aa: CASSRTGGEETQYF

j_gene: TRBJ2-5
v_gene: TRBV11-2
len: 16
CDR3aa: CASSAGGRGRRETQYF

j_gene: TRBJ2-3
v_gene: TRBV5-1
len: 14
CDR3aa: CASSPQEYTDTQYF

j_gene: TRBJ2-5
v_gene: TRBV20-1
len: 13
CDR3aa: CSATEGAQETQYF

j_gene: TRBJ2-4
v_gene: TRBV6-1
len: 13
CDR3aa: CASRGVSKNIQYF

j_gene: TRBJ2-3
v_gene: TRBV5-1
len: 15
CDR3aa: CASSLGSVITDTQYF

j_gene: TRBJ2-3
v_gene: TRBV25-1
len: 15
CDR3aa: CASRTSGGATDTQYF

j_gene: TRBJ1-1
v_gene: TRBV29-1
len: 13
CDR3aa: CSAPTGKNTEASF

j_gene: TRBJ1-2
v_gene: TRBV6-6
len: 17
CDR3aa: CASSYSQDRIANYGYTF

j_gene: TRBJ2-4
v_gene: TRBV20-1
len: 16
CDR3aa: CSAREPLREAKNIQYF

j_gene: TRBJ2-1
v_gene: TRBV5-6
len: 15
CDR3aa: CASSSYLIAFNEQFF

j_gene: TRBJ1-6
v_gene: TRBV19
len: 14
CDR3aa: CASSISGIHSPLHF

j_gene: TRBJ1-1
v_gene: TRBV20-1
len: 14
CDR3aa: CSAKQGAGNTEAFF

j_gene: TRBJ2-7
v_gene: TRBV5-4
len: 17
CDR3aa: CASSLGQGAQNSYEQYF

j_gene: TRBJ2-3
v_gene: TRBV5-1
len: 16
CDR3aa: CASSLAEQVRTDTQYF

j_gene: TRBJ2-5
v_gene: TRBV10-3
len: 15
CDR3aa: CAISESEAGKETQYF

j_gene: TRBJ1-1
v_gene: TRBV2
len: 13
CDR3aa: CASRWNWDTEAFF

j_gene: TRBJ1-6
v_gene: TRBV9
len: 15
CDR3aa: CASSIGTGDNSPLHF

j_gene: TRBJ2-7
v_gene: TRBV28
len: 12
CDR3aa: CASSLGDREWGF

j_gene: TRBJ1-1
v_gene: TRBV6-5
len: 14
CDR3aa: CASSYSNTYTEAFF

j_gene: TRBJ2-3
v_gene: TRBV10-3
len: 13
CDR3aa: CANQQGGTDTQYF

j_gene: TRBJ2-1
v_gene: TRBV7-2
len: 16
CDR3aa: CASSQSGRYTYNEQFF

j_gene: TRBJ1-2
v_gene: TRBV4-2
len: 14
CDR3aa: CASSQDGKLYGYTF

j_gene: TRBJ1-2
v_gene: TRBV28
len: 12
CDR3aa: CASSFGSYGYTF

j_gene: TRBJ2-7
v_gene: TRBV27
len: 15
CDR3aa: CASSPPGGSSYEQYF

j_gene: TRBJ1-1
v_gene: TRBV2
len: 14
CDR3aa: CASNPGTANTEAFF

j_gene: TRBJ2-3
v_gene: TRBV9
len: 15
CDR3aa: CASSGGGMLEDTQYF

j_gene: TRBJ1-5
v_gene: TRBV12-3/TRBV12-4
len: 13
CDR3aa: CASSRQGDQPQHF

j_gene: TRBJ2-7
v_gene: TRBV7-9
len: 14
CDR3aa: CASTPGTARYEQYF

j_gene: TRBJ1-2
v_gene: TRBV28
len: 15
CDR3aa: CASSYTTGPIEGYTF

j_gene: TRBJ2-3
v_gene: TRBV6-5
len: 15
CDR3aa: CAGSYSRTGADTQYF

j_gene: TRBJ2-1
v_gene: TRBV7-8
len: 15
CDR3aa: CASSLGLAGSNEQFF